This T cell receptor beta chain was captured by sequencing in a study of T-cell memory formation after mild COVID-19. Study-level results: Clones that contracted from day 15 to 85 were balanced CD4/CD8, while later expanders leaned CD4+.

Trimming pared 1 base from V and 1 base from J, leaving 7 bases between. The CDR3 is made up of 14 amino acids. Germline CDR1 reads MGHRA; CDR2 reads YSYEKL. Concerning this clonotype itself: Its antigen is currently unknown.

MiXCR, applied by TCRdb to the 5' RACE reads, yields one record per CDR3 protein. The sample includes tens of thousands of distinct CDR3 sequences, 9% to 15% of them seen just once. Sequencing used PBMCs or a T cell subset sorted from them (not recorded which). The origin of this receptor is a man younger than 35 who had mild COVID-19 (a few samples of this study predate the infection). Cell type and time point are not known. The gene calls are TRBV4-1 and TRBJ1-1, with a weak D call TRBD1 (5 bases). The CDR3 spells CASSQGGENTEAFF. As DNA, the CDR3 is TGCGCCAGCAGCCAAGGGGGGGAGAACACTGAAGCTTTCTTT.